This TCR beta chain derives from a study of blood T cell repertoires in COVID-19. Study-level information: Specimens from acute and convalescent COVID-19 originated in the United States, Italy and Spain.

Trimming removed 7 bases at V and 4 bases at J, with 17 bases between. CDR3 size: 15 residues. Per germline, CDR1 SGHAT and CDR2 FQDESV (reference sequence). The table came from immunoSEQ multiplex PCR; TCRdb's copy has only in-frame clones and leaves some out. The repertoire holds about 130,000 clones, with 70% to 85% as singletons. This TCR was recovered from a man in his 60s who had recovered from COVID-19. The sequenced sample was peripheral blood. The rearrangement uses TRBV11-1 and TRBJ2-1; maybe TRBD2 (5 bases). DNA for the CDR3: TGTGCCAGCACCAAATCCGAGGGCGCTTACAATGAGCAGTTCTTC. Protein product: CASTKSEGAYNEQFF.